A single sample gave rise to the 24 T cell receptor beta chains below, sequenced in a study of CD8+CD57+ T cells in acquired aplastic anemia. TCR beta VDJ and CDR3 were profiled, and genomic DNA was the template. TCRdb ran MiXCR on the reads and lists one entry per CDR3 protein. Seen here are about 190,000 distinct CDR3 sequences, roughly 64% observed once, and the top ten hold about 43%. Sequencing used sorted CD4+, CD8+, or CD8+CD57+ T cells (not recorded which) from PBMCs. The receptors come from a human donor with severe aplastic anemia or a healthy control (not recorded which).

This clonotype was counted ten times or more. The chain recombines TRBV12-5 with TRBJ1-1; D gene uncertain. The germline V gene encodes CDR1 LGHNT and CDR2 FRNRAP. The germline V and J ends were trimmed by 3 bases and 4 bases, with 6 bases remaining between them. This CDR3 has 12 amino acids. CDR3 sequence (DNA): TGTGCTAGTGGTTTAGTTGTCACTGAAGCTTTCTTT. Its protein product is CASGLVVTEAFF.

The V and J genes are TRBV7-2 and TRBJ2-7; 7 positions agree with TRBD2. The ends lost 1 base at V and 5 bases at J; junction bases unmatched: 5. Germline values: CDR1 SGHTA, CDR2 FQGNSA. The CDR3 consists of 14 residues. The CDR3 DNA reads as TGTGCCAGCAGCTTAGGAAGCGGGAACGACGAGCAGTACTTC. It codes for CASSLGSGNDEQYF.

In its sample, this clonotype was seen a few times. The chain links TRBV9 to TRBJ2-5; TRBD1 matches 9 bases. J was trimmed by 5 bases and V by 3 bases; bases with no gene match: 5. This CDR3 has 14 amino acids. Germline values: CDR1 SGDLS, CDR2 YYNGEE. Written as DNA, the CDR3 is TGTGCCAGCAGCGGATGGACAGGGGAGGAGACCCAGTACTTC. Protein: CASSGWTGEETQYF.

As DNA, the CDR3 is TGTGCCAACGGGGAAACTTCACCCCTCCACTTT. As protein: CANGETSPLHF. The chain employs TRBV7-3 and TRBJ1-6; D is ambiguous. Germline assignment: CDR1 SGHTA and CDR2 FQGTGA. V shed 10 bases and J shed 9 bases, with 10 bases lying between them. The CDR3 is 11 residues long. Filled out from reference TRBV7-3 and TRBJ1-6, the complete variable domain reads GAGVSQTPSNKVTEKGKYVELRCDPISGHTALYWYRQSLGQGPEFLIYFQGTGAADDSGLPNDRFFAVRPEGSVSTLKIQRTERGDSAVYLCANGETSPLHFGNGTRLTVT.

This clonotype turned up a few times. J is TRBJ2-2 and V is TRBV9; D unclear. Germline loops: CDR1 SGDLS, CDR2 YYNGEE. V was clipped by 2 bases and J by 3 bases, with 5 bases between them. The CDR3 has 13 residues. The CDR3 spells CASSVLDTGELFF. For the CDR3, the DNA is TGTGCCAGCAGCGTTCTGGACACCGGGGAGCTGTTTTTT.

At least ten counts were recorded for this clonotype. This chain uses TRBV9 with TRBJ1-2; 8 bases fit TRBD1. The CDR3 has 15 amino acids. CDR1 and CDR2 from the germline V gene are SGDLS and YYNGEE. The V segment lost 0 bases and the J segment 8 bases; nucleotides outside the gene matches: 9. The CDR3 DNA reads TGTGCCAGCAGCGTAGATGGACAGGGAACAGACGGCTACACCTTC. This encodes CASSVDGQGTDGYTF.

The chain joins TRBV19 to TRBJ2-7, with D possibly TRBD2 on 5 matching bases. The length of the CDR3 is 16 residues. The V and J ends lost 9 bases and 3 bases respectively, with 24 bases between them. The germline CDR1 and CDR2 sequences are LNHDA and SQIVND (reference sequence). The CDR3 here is CARIGRETVEVYEQYF. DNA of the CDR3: TGTGCCAGAATAGGAAGGGAAACGGTGGAGGTCTACGAGCAGTACTTC.

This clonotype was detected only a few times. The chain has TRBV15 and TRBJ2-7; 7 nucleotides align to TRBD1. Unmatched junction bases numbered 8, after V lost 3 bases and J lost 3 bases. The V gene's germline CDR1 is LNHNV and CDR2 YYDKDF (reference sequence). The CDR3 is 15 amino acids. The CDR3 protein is CATSSGTRGLYEQYF. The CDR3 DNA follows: TGTGCCACCAGCAGCGGGACAAGGGGGCTCTACGAGCAGTACTTC.

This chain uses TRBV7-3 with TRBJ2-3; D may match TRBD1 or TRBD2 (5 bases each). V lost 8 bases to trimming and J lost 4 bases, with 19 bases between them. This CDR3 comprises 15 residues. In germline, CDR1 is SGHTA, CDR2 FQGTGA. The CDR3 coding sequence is TGTGCCAGCGCCTCGGGATCCTGGGGCTCAGATACGCAGTATTTT. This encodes CASASGSWGSDTQYF. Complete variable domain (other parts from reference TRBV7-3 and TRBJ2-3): GAGVSQTPSNKVTEKGKYVELRCDPISGHTALYWYRQSLGQGPEFLIYFQGTGAADDSGLPNDRFFAVRPEGSVSTLKIQRTERGDSAVYLCASASGSWGSDTQYFGPGTRLTVL.

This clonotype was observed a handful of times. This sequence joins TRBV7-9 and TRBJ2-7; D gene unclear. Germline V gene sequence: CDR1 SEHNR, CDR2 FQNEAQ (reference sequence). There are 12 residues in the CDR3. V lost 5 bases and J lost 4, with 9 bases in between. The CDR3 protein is CASSGQSYEQYF. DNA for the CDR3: TGTGCCAGCAGCGGTCAGTCGTACGAGCAGTACTTC.

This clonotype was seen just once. CDR3 loop: CASSLAWSYNEQFF. The DNA for the CDR3 is TGTGCCAGCAGCCTCGCCTGGTCCTACAATGAGCAGTTCTTC. The rearrangement links TRBV14 to TRBJ2-1, with D hard to call. The CDR3 loop spans 14 amino acids. The germline CDR1 and CDR2 sequences are SGHDN and FVKESK. Trimming left V 4 bases short and J 1 base short, with 8 bases between.

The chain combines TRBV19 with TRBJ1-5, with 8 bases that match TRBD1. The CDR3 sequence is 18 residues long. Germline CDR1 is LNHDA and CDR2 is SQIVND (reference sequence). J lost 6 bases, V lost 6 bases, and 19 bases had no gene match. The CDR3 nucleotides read TGTGCCAGTAGCCGTTTCGGCTTCGGGACAGGAGAGGGTCAGCCCCAGCATTTT. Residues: CASSRFGFGTGEGQPQHF.

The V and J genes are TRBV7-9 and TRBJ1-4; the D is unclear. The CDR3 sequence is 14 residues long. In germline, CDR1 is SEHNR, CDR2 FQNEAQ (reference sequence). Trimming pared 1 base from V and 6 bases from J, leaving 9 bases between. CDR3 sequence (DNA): TGTGCCAGCAGCTTAGTAGGGCCAGATGAAAAACTGTTTTTT. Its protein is CASSLVGPDEKLFF.

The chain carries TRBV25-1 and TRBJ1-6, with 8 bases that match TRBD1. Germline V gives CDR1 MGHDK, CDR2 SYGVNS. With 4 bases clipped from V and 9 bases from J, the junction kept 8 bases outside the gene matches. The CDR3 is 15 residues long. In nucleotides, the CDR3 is TGTGCCAGCAGTGTTGGGACAGGATTAGGTTCACCCCTCCACTTT. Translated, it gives CASSVGTGLGSPLHF.

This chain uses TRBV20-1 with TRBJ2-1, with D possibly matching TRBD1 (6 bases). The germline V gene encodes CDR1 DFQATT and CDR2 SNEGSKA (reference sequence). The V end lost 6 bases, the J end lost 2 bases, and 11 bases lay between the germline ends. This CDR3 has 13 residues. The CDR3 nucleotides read TGCAGTGCCCTCGGGGACACCTACAATGAGCAGTTCTTC. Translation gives CSALGDTYNEQFF.

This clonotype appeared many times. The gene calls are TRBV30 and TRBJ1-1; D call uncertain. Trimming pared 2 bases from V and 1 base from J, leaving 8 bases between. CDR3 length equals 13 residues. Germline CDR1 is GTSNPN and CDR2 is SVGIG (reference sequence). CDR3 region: CAWSPPANTEAFF. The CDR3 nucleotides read TGTGCCTGGAGTCCACCCGCGAACACTGAAGCTTTCTTT.

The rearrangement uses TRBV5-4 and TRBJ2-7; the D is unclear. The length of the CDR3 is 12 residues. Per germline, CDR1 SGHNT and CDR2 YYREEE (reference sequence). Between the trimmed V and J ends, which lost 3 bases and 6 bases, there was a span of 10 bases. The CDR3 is CASSSHVSEQYF. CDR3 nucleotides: TGTGCCAGCAGCTCCCACGTAAGCGAGCAGTACTTC.

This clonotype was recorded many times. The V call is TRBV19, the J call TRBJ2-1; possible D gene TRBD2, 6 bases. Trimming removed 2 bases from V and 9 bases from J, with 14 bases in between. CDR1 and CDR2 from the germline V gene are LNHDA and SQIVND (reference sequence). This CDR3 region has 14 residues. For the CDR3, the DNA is TGTGCCAGTAGTATAATTCCTAGCGATCGTGAGCAGTTCTTC. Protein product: CASSIIPSDREQFF.

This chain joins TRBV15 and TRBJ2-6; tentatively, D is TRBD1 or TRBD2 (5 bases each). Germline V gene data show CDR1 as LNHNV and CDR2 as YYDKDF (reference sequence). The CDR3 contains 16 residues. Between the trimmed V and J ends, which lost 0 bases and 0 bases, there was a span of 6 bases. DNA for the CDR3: TGTGCCACCAGCAGAGATGGGGGCTCTGGGGCCAACGTCCTGACTTTC. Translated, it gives CATSRDGGSGANVLTF.

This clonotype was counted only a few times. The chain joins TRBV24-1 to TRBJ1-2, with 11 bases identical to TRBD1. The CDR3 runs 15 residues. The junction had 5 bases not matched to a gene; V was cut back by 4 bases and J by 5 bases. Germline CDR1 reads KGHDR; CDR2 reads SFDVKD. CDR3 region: CATSEPGQGVYGYTF. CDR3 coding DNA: TGTGCCACCAGTGAACCGGGACAGGGGGTTTATGGCTACACCTTC.

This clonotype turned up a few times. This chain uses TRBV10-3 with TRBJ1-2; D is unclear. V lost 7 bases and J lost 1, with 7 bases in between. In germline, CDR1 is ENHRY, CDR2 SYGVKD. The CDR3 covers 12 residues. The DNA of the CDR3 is TGTGCCATCACCCAAGATAACTATGGCTACACCTTC. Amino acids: CAITQDNYGYTF.

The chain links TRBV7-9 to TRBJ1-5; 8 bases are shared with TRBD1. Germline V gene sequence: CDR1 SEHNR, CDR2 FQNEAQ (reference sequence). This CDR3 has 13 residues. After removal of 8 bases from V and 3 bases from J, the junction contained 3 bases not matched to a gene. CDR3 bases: TGTGCCAGCGGACAGGGACTCAATCAGCCCCAGCATTTT. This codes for CASGQGLNQPQHF.

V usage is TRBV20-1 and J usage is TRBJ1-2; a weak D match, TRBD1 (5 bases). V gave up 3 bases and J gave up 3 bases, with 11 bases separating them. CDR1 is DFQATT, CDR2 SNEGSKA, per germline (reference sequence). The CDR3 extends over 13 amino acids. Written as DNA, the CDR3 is TGCAGTGCTAGCGAAACAGGAGACTATGGCTACACCTTC. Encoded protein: CSASETGDYGYTF.

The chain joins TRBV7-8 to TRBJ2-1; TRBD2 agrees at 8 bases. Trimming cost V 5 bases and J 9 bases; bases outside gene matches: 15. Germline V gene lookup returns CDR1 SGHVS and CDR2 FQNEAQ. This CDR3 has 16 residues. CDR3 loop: CASSQDRGLEVGEQFF. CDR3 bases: TGTGCCAGCAGCCAAGATCGGGGACTAGAAGTGGGTGAGCAGTTCTTC. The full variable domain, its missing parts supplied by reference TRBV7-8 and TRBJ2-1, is GAGVSQSPRYKVAKRGQDVALRCDPISGHVSLFWYQQALGQGPEFLTYFQNEAQLDKSGLPSDRFFAERPEGSVSTLKIQRTQQEDSAVYLCASSQDRGLEVGEQFFGPGTRLTVL.